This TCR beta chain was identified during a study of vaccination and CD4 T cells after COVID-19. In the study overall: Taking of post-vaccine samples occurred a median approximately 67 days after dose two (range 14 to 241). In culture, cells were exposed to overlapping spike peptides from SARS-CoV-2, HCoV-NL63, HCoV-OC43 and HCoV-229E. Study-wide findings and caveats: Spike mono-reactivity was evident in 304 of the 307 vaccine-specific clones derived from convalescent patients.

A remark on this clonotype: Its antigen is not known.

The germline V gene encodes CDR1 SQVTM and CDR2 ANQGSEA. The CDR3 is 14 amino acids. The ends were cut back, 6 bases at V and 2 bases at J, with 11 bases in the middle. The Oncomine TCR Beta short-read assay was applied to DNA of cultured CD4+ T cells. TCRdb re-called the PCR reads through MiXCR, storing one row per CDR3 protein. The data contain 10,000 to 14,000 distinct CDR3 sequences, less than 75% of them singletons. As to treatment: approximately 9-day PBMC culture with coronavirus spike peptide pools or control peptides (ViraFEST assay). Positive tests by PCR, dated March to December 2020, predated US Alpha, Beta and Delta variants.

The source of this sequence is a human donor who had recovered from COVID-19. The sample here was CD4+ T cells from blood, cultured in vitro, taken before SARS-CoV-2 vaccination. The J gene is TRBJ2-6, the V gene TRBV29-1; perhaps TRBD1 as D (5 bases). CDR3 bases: TGCAGCGTAGCCCGCAGGGCTGGGGCCAACGTCCTGACTTTC. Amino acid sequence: CSVARRAGANVLTF.